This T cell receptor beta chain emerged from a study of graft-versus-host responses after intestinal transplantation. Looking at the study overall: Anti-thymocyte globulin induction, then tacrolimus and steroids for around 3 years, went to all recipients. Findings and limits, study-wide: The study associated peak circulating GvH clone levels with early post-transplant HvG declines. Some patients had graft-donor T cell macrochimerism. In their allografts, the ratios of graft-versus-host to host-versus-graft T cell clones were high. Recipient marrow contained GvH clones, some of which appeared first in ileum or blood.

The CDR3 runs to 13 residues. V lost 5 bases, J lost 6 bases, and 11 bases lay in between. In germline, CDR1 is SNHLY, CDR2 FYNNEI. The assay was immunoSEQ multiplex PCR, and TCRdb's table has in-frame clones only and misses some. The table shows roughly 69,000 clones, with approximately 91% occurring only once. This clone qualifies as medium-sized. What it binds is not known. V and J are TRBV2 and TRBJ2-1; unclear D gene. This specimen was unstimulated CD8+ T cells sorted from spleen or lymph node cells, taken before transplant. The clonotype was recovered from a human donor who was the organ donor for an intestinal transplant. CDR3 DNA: TGTGCCAGCAGTTCAGAACCGGGCAATGAGCAGTTCTTC. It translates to CASSSEPGNEQFF. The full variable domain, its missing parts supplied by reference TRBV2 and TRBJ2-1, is EPEVTQTPSHQVTQMGQEVILRCVPISNHLYFYWYRQILGQKVEFLVSFYNNEISEKSEIFDDQFSVERPDGSNFTLKIRSTKLEDSAMYFCASSSEPGNEQFFGPGTRLTVL.